This TCR beta chain comes out of a study of blood T cell repertoires in COVID-19. Study overall: Italy, Spain and the United States were the sources of the convalescent and acute COVID-19 samples.

The germline gives CDR1 LNHDA, CDR2 SQIVND (reference sequence). The length of the CDR3 is 17 residues. Unmatched junction bases numbered 7, after V lost 2 bases and J lost 5 bases. As originally analysed: Estimated nucleated cell counts came from reference gene primer amplification. The method was immunoSEQ multiplex PCR; TCRdb's version includes in-frame clones alone and lacks a portion of them. V, J and clone size are taken as reported in that table, and D and trimming were inferred from the DNA itself. This table has about 62,000 clones, around 86% appearing once. The clonotype originates from a man between 65 and 85 years old with acute or convalescent COVID-19. Sequencing used peripheral blood. The rearrangement links TRBV19 to TRBJ2-5; 14 bases line up with TRBD2. The CDR3 sequence: CASSIRTSGGPAETQYF. CDR3 bases: TGTGCCAGTAGTATACGGACTAGCGGGGGGCCCGCGGAGACCCAGTACTTC.